These 2 T cell receptor beta chains share one sample of origin, sequenced in a study of blood T cell repertoires in COVID-19. The method was immunoSEQ multiplex PCR; TCRdb's version includes in-frame clones alone and lacks a portion of them. The sample lists about 180,000 clones, 80% to 85% seen once, with roughly 14% in the top ten. Sequenced material: peripheral blood. The receptors come from a young man with active or convalescent COVID-19.

Here the CDR3 DNA reads TGTGCCAGCAGCCAAGCTCCAGCGGGGGGCTACGAGCAGTACTTC. Amino acid sequence: CASSQAPAGGYEQYF. The chain combines TRBV3-1 (or the pseudogene TRBV3-2) with TRBJ2-7; TRBD2 agrees at 9 bases. Germline values: CDR1 LGHDT, CDR2 YNNKEL (reference sequence). The ends lost 1 base at V and 3 bases at J; junction bases unmatched: 4. The CDR3 is made up of 15 amino acids.

The chain is built from TRBV28 and TRBJ1-1; tentative D call: TRBD1 (6 bases). V was shortened by 8 bases and J by 7 bases, with 17 bases between the two germline ends. This CDR3 is built from 13 residues. The germline V gene has CDR1 MDHEN and CDR2 SYDVKM. The CDR3 is CASVRGSTSEAFF. The CDR3 DNA follows: TGTGCCAGCGTTAGGGGGTCAACAAGTGAAGCTTTCTTT.